Below, 17 T cell receptor beta chains from the same sample are listed, as sequenced in a study of blood T cell repertoires in COVID-19. Generated by immunoSEQ multiplex PCR, the TCRdb table keeps only in-frame clones and is missing some. The table shows 250,000 to 350,000 clones, with 87% occurring only once. What was sequenced was peripheral blood. The receptors were gathered from a woman aged 45-65 years who had recovered from COVID-19.

This clone has just a few counts. The chain has TRBV27 and TRBJ1-5; D might be TRBD1 (6 bases). The CDR3 is 13 amino acids. V was clipped by 4 bases and J by 8 bases, with 12 bases between them. Germline lookup yields CDR1 MNHEY and CDR2 SMNVEV (reference sequence). The CDR3 sequence: CASSSTGLKPQHF. The CDR3 DNA reads as TGTGCCAGCAGTTCAACAGGGTTGAAGCCCCAGCATTTT.

The rearrangement uses TRBV5-1 and TRBJ2-3; 14 nucleotides line up with TRBD2. The V gene end was trimmed by 3 bases and the J gene end by 6 bases; junction bases not matched to a gene: 3. The CDR3 is 15 amino acids. Per the germline V gene, CDR1 is SGHRS and CDR2 is YFSETQ. This CDR3 reads CASSSGLAGADTQYF. The CDR3 region has the DNA TGCGCCAGCAGCTCGGGACTAGCGGGGGCGGATACGCAGTATTTT.

The rearrangement links TRBV27 to TRBJ1-6, with 8 bases aligning to TRBD1. This CDR3 spans 17 amino acids. The germline gives CDR1 MNHEY, CDR2 SMNVEV (reference sequence). V shed 5 bases, J shed 3 bases, and the junction held 9 bases outside the gene matches. The CDR3 here is CASSQDRGPVYNSPLHF. DNA for the CDR3: TGTGCCAGCAGTCAAGACAGGGGCCCGGTCTATAATTCACCCCTCCACTTT.

The chain couples TRBV30 to TRBJ1-2; 12 bases align to TRBD1. CDR3 size: 14 residues. Germline-derived CDR1 and CDR2 are GTSNPN and SVGIG (reference sequence). Trimming cost V 5 bases and J 5 bases; bases outside gene matches: 6. CDR3 sequence (DNA): TGTGCCTGGTACCGGGGACAGGGGGCGTATGGCTACACCTTC. Translating gives CAWYRGQGAYGYTF.

The gene calls are TRBV5-1 and TRBJ2-5; TRBD2 matches at 8 bases. Germline-derived CDR1 and CDR2 are SGHRS and YFSETQ. The ends lost 0 bases at V and 5 bases at J; junction bases unmatched: 6. This CDR3 has 15 amino acids. The CDR3 is CASSLDVAGMETQYF. The CDR3 nucleotides are TGCGCCAGCAGCTTGGATGTAGCGGGGATGGAGACCCAGTACTTC.

The chain combines TRBV5-6 with TRBJ2-1; maybe TRBD1 (5 bases). V lost 4 bases, J lost 13 bases, and 12 bases lay in between. The CDR3 loop spans 11 amino acids. Germline values: CDR1 SGHDT, CDR2 YYEEEE. CDR3 nucleotides: TGTGCCAGCAGCGCGGACACGCCCCAGTTCTTC. It specifies CASSADTPQFF.

The chain is built from TRBV7-2 and TRBJ1-2; the D gene is possibly TRBD1 (5 bases). The CDR3 totals 16 residues. The V and J ends lost 3 bases and 3 bases respectively, with 17 bases between them. Germline CDR1 is SGHTA and CDR2 is FQGNSA. The CDR3 loop is CASSLRGGASDYGYTF. The CDR3 nucleotides are TGTGCCAGCAGCTTGAGGGGCGGGGCTAGCGACTATGGCTACACCTTC.

In DNA form, the CDR3 reads TGCGCCAGCAGCCAAGTGGCGTCAACAGGGGCGAACACTGAAGCTTTCTTT. Protein product: CASSQVASTGANTEAFF. This chain connects TRBV4-3 to TRBJ1-1; 7 bases agree with TRBD1. The CDR3 contains 17 residues. Germline CDR1 reads LGHNA; CDR2 reads YSLEER. The junction had 9 bases not matched to a gene; V was cut back by 1 base and J by 1 base.

The gene calls are TRBV6-5 and TRBJ2-2; 10 bases agree with TRBD1. V lost 2 bases and J lost 6; bases outside the gene matches: 3. From germline, CDR1 is MNHEY and CDR2 SVGAGI. The CDR3 loop spans 15 amino acids. This chain's CDR3 is CASSYPGQGSGELFF. The CDR3 DNA reads as TGTGCCAGCAGTTACCCGGGACAGGGGTCCGGGGAGCTGTTTTTT.

The gene calls are TRBV5-1 and TRBJ1-1, with TRBD1 as a possible D gene (6 bases). V was shortened by 1 base and J by 3 bases, with 16 bases between the two germline ends. Per germline, CDR1 SGHRS and CDR2 YFSETQ. CDR3 size: 16 residues. Here the CDR3 DNA reads TGCGCCAGCAGCTTGACACTCAGGGGTCTGGACACTGAAGCTTTCTTT. It translates to CASSLTLRGLDTEAFF.

The chain links TRBV7-2 to TRBJ1-1; 8 bases match TRBD1. From germline, CDR1 is SGHTA and CDR2 FQGNSA. There are 17 residues in the CDR3. V was pared by 5 bases and J by 1 base, with 12 bases of the junction left unmatched. The CDR3 bases are TGTGCCAGCAGCCCTCAGGGGGCTGGGCCTCAGAACACTGAAGCTTTCTTT. Residues: CASSPQGAGPQNTEAFF.

The J gene is TRBJ2-6, the V gene TRBV3-1 (or the pseudogene TRBV3-2); 10 bases align to TRBD1. Germline lookup yields CDR1 LGHDT and CDR2 YNNKEL (reference sequence). After removal of 4 bases from V and 1 base from J, the junction contained 10 bases not matched to a gene. The CDR3 runs 19 residues. The CDR3 DNA follows: TGTGCCAGCAGCCCCCATCCGGGACAGGGGATGTCTGGGGCCAACGTCCTGACTTTC. Translation: CASSPHPGQGMSGANVLTF.

This clone appeared once. This chain uses TRBV19 with TRBJ2-5, with 15 bases matching TRBD2. The germline V gene has CDR1 LNHDA and CDR2 SQIVND (reference sequence). This CDR3 is built from 20 residues. The V segment lost 6 bases and the J segment 2 bases; nucleotides outside the gene matches: 16. CDR3: CASSRRRFGTSGGSQETQYF. CDR3 nucleotide sequence: TGTGCCAGTAGCCGCCGTAGGTTCGGGACTAGCGGGGGGTCACAAGAGACCCAGTACTTC.

V gene TRBV5-4 combines with J gene TRBJ2-1, with 7 bases aligning to TRBD2. CDR1 and CDR2 (germline): SGHNT, YYREEE (reference sequence). With 4 bases clipped from V and 7 bases from J, the junction kept 8 bases outside the gene matches. The CDR3 covers 14 residues. CDR3 in amino acids: CASSPPTSVNEQFF. The CDR3 DNA reads as TGTGCCAGCAGCCCTCCCACTAGCGTTAATGAGCAGTTCTTC.

The chain has TRBV7-3 and TRBJ2-1; maybe TRBD1 (6 bases). V gave up 2 bases and J gave up 3 bases, with 14 bases separating them. Germline V gene sequence: CDR1 SGHTA, CDR2 FQGTGA. The CDR3 covers 16 residues. The CDR3 reads CASSLDWTENYNEQFF. In DNA, the CDR3 is TGTGCCAGCAGCTTAGATTGGACAGAGAACTACAATGAGCAGTTCTTC.

The chain is built from TRBV3-1 (or the pseudogene TRBV3-2) and TRBJ1-4; TRBD1 is a possible D gene (6 bases). The CDR3 totals 16 residues. With 7 bases removed from V and 3 bases from J, the gap between germline ends came to 18 bases. Per germline, CDR1 LGHDT and CDR2 YNNKEL (reference sequence). CDR3 protein: CASKERGGQANEKLFF. Here the CDR3 DNA reads TGTGCCAGCAAAGAAAGGGGGGGTCAAGCTAATGAAAAACTGTTTTTT.

This rearrangement joins TRBV5-5 to TRBJ1-2; D gene ambiguous. Germline V gives CDR1 SGHKS, CDR2 YYEKEE (reference sequence). The CDR3 spans 12 residues. The ends were cut back, 4 bases at V and 4 bases at J, with 8 bases in the middle. The CDR3 DNA reads as TGTGCCAGCAGCCCTCGACTCTATGGCTACACCTTC. Translated, it gives CASSPRLYGYTF.